These 2 T cell receptor beta chains came from one sample sequenced in a study of brain T cells in children with intractable seizures. Some clones are missing from TCRdb's copy, which holds only in-frame ones; the method was immunoSEQ multiplex PCR. Among about 350,000 clones, 85% to 95% were seen once, and the ten largest hold around 6%. Time point here: blood from clinic visit 5 months post-surgery; TSC patient then seizure free. The sequences come from peripheral blood, collected roughly 5 months after surgery. These receptors came from a boy under three years old with tuberous sclerosis and intractable seizures.

V is TRBV15 and J is TRBJ1-2; the D is unclear. There are 15 residues in the CDR3. CDR1 is LNHNV and CDR2 is YYDKDF in the germline V gene (reference sequence). V was clipped by 5 bases and J by 5 bases, with 18 bases between them. DNA of the CDR3: TGTGCCACCAGCCGCTTTCCTGAACACGTATATGGCTACACCTTC. This codes for CATSRFPEHVYGYTF. Together with reference TRBV15 and TRBJ1-2, the CDR3 gives the full variable domain: DAMVIQNPRYQVTQFGKPVTLSCSQTLNHNVMYWYQQKSSQAPKLLFHYYDKDFNNEADTPDNFQSRRPNTSFCFLDIRSPGLGDTAMYLCATSRFPEHVYGYTFGSGTRLTVV.

This chain connects TRBV28 to TRBJ1-2, with D unclear. Per germline, CDR1 MDHEN and CDR2 SYDVKM. With 6 bases removed from V and 5 bases from J, the gap between germline ends came to 13 bases. The CDR3 has 13 amino acids. CDR3 loop: CASSYPGLYGYTF. Written as DNA, the CDR3 is TGTGCCAGCAGCTACCCGGGTCTTTATGGCTACACCTTC.